This T cell receptor beta chain was recovered during a study of early T cells in non-severe SARS-CoV-2 infection (TCRdb year 2021). Broadly, across the study: Because TCR sequencing relied on bulk RNA taken from unsorted whole blood, pairing of alpha and beta chains was not possible. The study at large found these results: VDJdb matching was skewed toward anti-spike CD8 responses, so virus-specific expansions were likely underestimated and private and CD4 specificities were missed.

V is shortened by 5 bases, J by 7 bases, and the region joining them spans 15 bases. Counted from cysteine to phenylalanine, this CDR3 has 14 amino acids. This entry keeps only the CDR3 DNA: 42 bases, framed from base 1. This was a case-control study nested in a cohort of healthcare workers in London, UK, who had nasopharyngeal swab PCR tests and blood samples taken every week. Healthcare workers were recruited between 23 and 31 March 2020, during the week of the UK lockdown, and were followed weekly for up to about 16 weeks. This clonotype was detected many times. Its antigen specificity is not known. It has no much larger one-base neighbor in the sample; base qualities were not kept. The method was 5' RACE. The sequencer was a NextSeq 500. Unique molecular identifiers were attached to individual cDNA molecules in the TCR library protocol so that sequencing error and PCR bias could be corrected. Sequencing covered both TCR alpha and beta chains, and within each sample the abundances of alpha and beta sequences were tightly co-correlated. As for the original processing: Decombinator V4 was used to perform V gene, J gene and CDR3 annotation of TCR sequences. Expanded TCRs were defined as changing significantly between any two time points under a Poisson model with p below 0.0001. TCR abundances were normalised to the total number of TCRs sequenced per sample and were expressed as counts per million. TRAV1-2 paired with TRAJ12, TRAJ20 or TRAJ33 defined MAIT TCRs, while TRAV10 paired with TRAJ18 defined iNKT TCRs. VDJdb, accessed 1 November 2021, was searched for CMV, EBV and SARS-CoV-2 annotated TCRs, excluding TCRs annotated for multiple antigens. Starting from the raw public reads, TCRdb applied fastp trimming at Q25, assembled clones with MiXCR and retained in-frame beta chains. Each entry merges the rows of one CDR3 protein and shows their most common DNA and genes. The V and J calls shown here were made by TCRdb, not taken from the authors' results. Here the sample has fewer than 40,000 distinct CDR3 sequences; approximately 7.1% occur a single time. The ten largest account for more than 10% of the sample.

This sequence uses TRBV12-3 or TRBV12-4 and TRBJ1-5; a tentative D call is TRBD1 (6 bases match). Specimen: whole blood, collected at baseline. The TCR was taken from an adult who was a healthcare worker with PCR-confirmed SARS-CoV-2 infection or an uninfected control (not recorded which). CDR3 reads: CASSITGMGQPQHF. DNA sequence: TGTGCCAGCAGTATTACAGGGATGGGGCAGCCCCAGCATTTT.